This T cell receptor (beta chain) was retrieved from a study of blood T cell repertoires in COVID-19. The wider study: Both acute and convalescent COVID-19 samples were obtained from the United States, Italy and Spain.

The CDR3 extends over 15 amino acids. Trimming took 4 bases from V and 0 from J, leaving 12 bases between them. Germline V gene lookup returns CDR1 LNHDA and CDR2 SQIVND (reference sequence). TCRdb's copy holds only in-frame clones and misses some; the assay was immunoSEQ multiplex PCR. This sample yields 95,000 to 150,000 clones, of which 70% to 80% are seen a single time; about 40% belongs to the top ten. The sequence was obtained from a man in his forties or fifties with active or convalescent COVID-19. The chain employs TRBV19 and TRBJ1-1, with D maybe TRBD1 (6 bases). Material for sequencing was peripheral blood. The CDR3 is CASSKRQALNTEAFF. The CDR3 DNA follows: TGTGCCAGTAGTAAACGACAGGCTTTGAACACTGAAGCTTTCTTT.